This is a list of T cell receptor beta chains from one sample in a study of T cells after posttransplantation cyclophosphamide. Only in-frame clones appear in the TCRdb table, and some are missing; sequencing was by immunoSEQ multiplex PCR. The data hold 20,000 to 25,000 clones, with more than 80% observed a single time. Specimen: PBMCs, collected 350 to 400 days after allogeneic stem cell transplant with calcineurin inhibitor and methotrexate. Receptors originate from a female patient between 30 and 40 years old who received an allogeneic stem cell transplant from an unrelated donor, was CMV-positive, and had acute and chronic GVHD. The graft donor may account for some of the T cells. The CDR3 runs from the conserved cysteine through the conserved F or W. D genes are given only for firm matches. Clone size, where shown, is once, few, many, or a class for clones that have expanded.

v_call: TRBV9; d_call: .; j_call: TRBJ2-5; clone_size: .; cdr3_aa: CASGLSGAFGETQYF; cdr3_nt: TGTGCCAGCGGACTATCGGGCGCCTTTGGGGAGACCCAGTACTTC
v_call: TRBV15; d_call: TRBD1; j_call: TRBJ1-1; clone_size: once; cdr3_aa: CATSRERPGTGDEAFF; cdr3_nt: TGTGCCACCAGCAGAGAAAGACCCGGGACAGGGGACGAAGCTTTCTTT
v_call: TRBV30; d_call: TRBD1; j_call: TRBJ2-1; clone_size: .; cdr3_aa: CAWSWDSSYNEQFF; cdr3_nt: TGTGCCTGGAGTTGGGACAGCTCCTACAATGAGCAGTTCTTC
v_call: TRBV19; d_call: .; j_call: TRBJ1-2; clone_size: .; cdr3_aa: CASSQHTTNYGYTF; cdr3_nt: TGTGCCAGTAGCCAACATACAACTAACTATGGCTACACCTTC
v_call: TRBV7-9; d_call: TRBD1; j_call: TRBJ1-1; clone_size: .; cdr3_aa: CASSPKGAGTEAFF; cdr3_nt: TGTGCCAGCAGCCCAAAGGGGGCGGGAACTGAAGCTTTCTTT
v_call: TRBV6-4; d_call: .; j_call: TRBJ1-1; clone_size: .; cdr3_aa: CASSERGGIGSAEAFF; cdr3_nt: TGTGCCAGCAGTGAAAGGGGGGGTATTGGCTCCGCTGAAGCTTTCTTT
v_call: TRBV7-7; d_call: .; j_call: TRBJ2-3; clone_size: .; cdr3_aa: CASSTTGADTQYF; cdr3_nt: TGTGCTAGCAGCACTACGGGAGCAGATACGCAGTATTTT
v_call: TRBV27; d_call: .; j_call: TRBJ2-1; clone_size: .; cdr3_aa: CASSRLGWHEQFF; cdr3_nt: TGTGCCAGCAGTCGACTAGGGTGGCATGAGCAGTTCTTC
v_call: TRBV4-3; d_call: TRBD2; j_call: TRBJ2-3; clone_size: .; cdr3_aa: CASSHPPIASGSGSDTQYF; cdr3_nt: TGCGCCAGCAGCCACCCTCCGATCGCCAGCGGGAGTGGTTCAGATACGCAGTATTTT
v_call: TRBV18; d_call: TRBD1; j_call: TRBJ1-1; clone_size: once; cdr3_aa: CASSRGQGVSTEAFF; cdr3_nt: TGTGCCAGCTCACGAGGACAGGGGGTGAGCACTGAAGCTTTCTTT
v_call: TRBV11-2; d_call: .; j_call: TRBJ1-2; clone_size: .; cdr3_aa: CASSLSPTGYGYTF; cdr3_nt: TGTGCCAGCAGCTTATCCCCGACAGGTTATGGCTACACCTTC
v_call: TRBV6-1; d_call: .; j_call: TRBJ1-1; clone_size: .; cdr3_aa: CASTTGYTEAFF; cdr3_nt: TGTGCCAGCACAACAGGATACACTGAAGCTTTCTTT
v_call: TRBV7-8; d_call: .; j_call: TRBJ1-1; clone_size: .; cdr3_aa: CASSLDEGGNTEAFF; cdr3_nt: TGTGCCAGCAGCTTAGATGAGGGCGGGAACACTGAAGCTTTCTTT
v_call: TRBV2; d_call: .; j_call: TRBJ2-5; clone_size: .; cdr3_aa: CAIQRETQYF; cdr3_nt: TGTGCCATTCAGAGGGAGACCCAGTACTTC
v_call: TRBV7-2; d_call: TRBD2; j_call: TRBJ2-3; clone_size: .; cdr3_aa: CASTASGRAADTQYF; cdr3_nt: TGTGCCAGCACCGCTAGCGGGAGGGCCGCAGATACGCAGTATTTT
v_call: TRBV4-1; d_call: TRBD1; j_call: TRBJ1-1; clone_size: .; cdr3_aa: CASSHRTGNLMNTEAFF; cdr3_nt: TGCGCCAGCAGCCACCGGACAGGTAACCTGATGAACACTGAAGCTTTCTTT
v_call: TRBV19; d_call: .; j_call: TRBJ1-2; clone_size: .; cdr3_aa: CASKGPTGSNYGYTF; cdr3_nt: TGTGCCAGTAAAGGGCCAACAGGGTCGAACTATGGCTACACCTTC
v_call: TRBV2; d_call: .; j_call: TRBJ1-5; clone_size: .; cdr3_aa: CASKPGPQSRVEAQPQHF; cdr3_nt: TGTGCCAGCAAGCCGGGCCCTCAATCGAGGGTAGAGGCTCAGCCCCAGCATTTT
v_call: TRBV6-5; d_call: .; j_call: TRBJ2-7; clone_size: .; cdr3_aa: CASSYSAGVSYEQYF; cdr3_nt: TGTGCCAGCAGTTACTCCGCTGGTGTCAGCTACGAGCAGTACTTC
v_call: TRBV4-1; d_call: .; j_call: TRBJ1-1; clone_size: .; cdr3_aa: CASSQLAETEAFF; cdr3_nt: TGCGCCAGCAGCCAATTGGCGGAAACTGAAGCTTTCTTT
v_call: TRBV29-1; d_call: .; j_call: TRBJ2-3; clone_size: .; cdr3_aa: CSVGGSTDTQYF; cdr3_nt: TGCAGCGTCGGAGGTAGCACAGATACGCAGTATTTT
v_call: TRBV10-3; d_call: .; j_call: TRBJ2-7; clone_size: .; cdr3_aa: CAISAGTLYEQYF; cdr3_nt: TGTGCCATCAGCGCCGGGACACTCTACGAGCAGTACTTC
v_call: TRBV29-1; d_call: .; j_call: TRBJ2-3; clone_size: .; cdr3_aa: CSVDGKGGTDTQYF; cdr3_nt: TGCAGCGTTGATGGGAAAGGGGGCACAGATACGCAGTATTTT
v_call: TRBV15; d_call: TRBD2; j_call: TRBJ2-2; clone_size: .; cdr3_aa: CATSVLAGGPNGELFF; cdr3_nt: TGTGCCACCAGCGTACTAGCGGGAGGGCCGAACGGGGAGCTGTTTTTT
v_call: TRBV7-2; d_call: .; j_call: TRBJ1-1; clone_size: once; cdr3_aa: CASSSMGAF; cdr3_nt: TGTGCCAGCAGCTCCATGGGAGCTTTT
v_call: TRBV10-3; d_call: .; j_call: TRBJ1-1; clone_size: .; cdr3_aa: CAITQKGEAFF; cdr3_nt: TGTGCCATCACTCAGAAGGGGGAAGCTTTCTTT
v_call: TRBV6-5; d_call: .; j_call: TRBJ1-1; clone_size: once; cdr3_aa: CASSYTDRHTEAFF; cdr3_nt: TGTGCCAGCAGTTACACCGACAGGCACACTGAAGCTTTCTTT
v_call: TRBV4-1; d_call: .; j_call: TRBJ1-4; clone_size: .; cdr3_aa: CASSQVAGLNEKLFF; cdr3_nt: TGCGCCAGCAGCCAAGTGGCAGGTCTTAATGAAAAACTGTTTTTT
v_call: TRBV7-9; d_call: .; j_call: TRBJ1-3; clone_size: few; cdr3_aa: CASSFPDTIYF; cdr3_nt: TGTGCCAGCAGCTTCCCAGACACCATATATTTT
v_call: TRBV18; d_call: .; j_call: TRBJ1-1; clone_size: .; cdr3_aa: CASSPGRGGNTEAFF; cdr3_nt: TGTGCCAGCTCACCAGGAAGGGGCGGGAACACTGAAGCTTTCTTT
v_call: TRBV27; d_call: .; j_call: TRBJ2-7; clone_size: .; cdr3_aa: CASSYGQGYEQYF; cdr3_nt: TGTGCCAGCAGTTATGGGCAGGGGTACGAGCAGTACTTC
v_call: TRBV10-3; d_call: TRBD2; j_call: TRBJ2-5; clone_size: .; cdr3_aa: CAISKRAGGQETQYF; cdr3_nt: TGTGCCATCTCCAAGAGGGCGGGGGGTCAAGAGACCCAGTACTTC
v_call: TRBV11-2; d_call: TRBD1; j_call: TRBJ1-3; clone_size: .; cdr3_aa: CASLDRRVSGNAIYF; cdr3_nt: TGTGCCAGTCTGGACAGGAGGGTGTCAGGAAACGCCATATATTTT
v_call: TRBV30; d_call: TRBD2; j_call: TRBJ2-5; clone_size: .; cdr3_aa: CAWSARRRLAGLPQYF; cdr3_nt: TGTGCCTGGAGTGCAAGACGCAGACTAGCGGGATTGCCCCAGTACTTC
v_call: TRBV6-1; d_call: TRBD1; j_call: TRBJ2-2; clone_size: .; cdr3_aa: CASRRQGPNTGELFF; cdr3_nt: TGTGCCAGCCGAAGACAGGGACCGAACACCGGGGAGCTGTTTTTT
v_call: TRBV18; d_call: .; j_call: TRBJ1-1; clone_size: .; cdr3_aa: CASSPYSPGGYTEAFF; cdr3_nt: TGTGCCAGCTCACCTTATTCACCGGGGGGTTACACTGAAGCTTTCTTT
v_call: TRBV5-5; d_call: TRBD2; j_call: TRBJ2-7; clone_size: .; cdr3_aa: CASSLASGAYEQYF; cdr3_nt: TGTGCCAGCAGCTTGGCTAGCGGGGCCTACGAGCAGTACTTC
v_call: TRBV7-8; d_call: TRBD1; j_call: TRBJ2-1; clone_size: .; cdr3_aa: CASSAGQGVVDSYNEQFF; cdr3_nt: TGTGCCAGCAGCGCGGGACAGGGGGTAGTTGACTCCTACAATGAGCAGTTCTTC
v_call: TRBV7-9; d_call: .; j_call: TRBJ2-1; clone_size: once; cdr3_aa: CASSQGAISYNEQFF; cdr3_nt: TGTGCCAGCAGCCAAGGGGCGATATCCTACAATGAGCAGTTCTTC
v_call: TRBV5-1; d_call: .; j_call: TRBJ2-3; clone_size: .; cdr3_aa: CASSGDSLSTDTQYF; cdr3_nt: TGCGCCAGCAGCGGTGATAGTCTCAGCACAGATACGCAGTATTTT
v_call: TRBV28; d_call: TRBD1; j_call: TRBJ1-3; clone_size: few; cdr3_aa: CASQGQGRDTIYF; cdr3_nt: TGTGCCAGCCAGGGACAGGGGAGGGACACCATATATTTT
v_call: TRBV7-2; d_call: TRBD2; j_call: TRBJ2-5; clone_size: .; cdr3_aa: CASSLGTSGLSGETQYF; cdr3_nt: TGTGCCAGCAGCCTTGGGACTAGCGGTTTATCCGGTGAGACCCAGTACTTC
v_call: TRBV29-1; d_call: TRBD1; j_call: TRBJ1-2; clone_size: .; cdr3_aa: CSSQTTGSAYTF; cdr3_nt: TGCAGCTCCCAAACGACAGGGTCGGCATACACCTTC
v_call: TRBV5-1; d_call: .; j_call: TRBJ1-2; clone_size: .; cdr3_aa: CASSLGQVTDGYTF; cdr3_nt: TGCGCCAGCAGCTTGGGACAGGTGACGGATGGCTACACCTTC
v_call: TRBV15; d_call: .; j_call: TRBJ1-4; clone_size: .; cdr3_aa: CATSRAPTNEKLFF; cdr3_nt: TGTGCCACCAGCAGAGCTCCAACTAATGAAAAACTGTTTTTT
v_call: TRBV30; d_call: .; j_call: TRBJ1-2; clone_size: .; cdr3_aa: CAWSDLDPRRSYGYTF; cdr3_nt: TGTGCCTGGAGCGACTTAGACCCTCGGAGATCCTATGGCTACACCTTC
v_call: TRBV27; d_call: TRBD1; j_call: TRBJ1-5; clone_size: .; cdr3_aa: CASSRGQGRGNQPQHF; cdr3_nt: TGTGCCAGCAGTCGAGGACAGGGAAGGGGCAATCAGCCCCAGCATTTT
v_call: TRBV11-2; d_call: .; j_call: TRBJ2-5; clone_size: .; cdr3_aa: CASTSKRGGTQYF; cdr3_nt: TGTGCCAGCACGTCAAAAAGGGGGGGGACCCAGTACTTC
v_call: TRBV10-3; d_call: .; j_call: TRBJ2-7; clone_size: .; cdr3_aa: CAISVEGNEQYF; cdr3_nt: TGTGCCATCAGTGTTGAGGGCAACGAGCAGTACTTC
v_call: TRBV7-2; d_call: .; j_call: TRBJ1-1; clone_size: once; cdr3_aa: CASSRTANTEAFF; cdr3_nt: TGTGCCAGCAGCCGGACAGCGAACACTGAAGCTTTCTTT
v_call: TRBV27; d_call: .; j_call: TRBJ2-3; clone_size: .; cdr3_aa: CASRLSPGRGGTDTQYF; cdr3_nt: TGTGCCAGCAGACTTAGCCCGGGGAGGGGGGGCACAGATACGCAGTATTTT
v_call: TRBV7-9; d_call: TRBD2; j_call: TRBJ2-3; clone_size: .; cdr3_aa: CASPAGETDTQYF; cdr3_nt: TGTGCCAGCCCAGCGGGAGAAACAGATACGCAGTATTTT